This entry lists 8 T cell receptor beta chains sequenced from one sample in a study of blood T cell repertoires in COVID-19. Produced via immunoSEQ multiplex PCR; TCRdb's table is partial and in-frame only. The sample yields roughly 43,000 clones, about four fifths seen once. The sequenced sample consisted of peripheral blood. The origin of the receptors is a woman in her seventies with acute or convalescent COVID-19.

The chain combines TRBV5-1 with TRBJ1-1, with TRBD1 matching over 8 bases. The V segment lost 3 bases and the J segment 0 bases; nucleotides outside the gene matches: 7. From germline, CDR1 is SGHRS and CDR2 YFSETQ. The CDR3 is 16 amino acids. In nucleotides, the CDR3 is TGCGCCAGCAGCTCTCGCGCAGGGGGCATGAACACTGAAGCTTTCTTT. Residues: CASSSRAGGMNTEAFF. The whole variable domain, filled in from reference TRBV5-1 and TRBJ1-1, reads KAGVTQTPRYLIKTRGQQVTLSCSPISGHRSVSWYQQTPGQGLQFLFEYFSETQRNKGNFPGRFSGRQFSNSRSEMNVSTLELGDSALYLCASSSRAGGMNTEAFFGQGTRLTVV.

The V call is TRBV10-3, the J call TRBJ1-1; 9 nucleotides line up with TRBD1. V was pared by 6 bases and J by 1 base, with 3 bases of the junction left unmatched. Germline loops: CDR1 ENHRY, CDR2 SYGVKD. This CDR3 has 14 residues. CDR3 in DNA: TGTGCCATCAGCGCGGGACAGGGGAACACTGAAGCTTTCTTT. It encodes CAISAGQGNTEAFF.

This chain connects TRBV6-5 to TRBJ1-4, with D perhaps matching TRBD1 (5 bases). The CDR3 consists of 12 residues. The V gene's germline CDR1 is MNHEY and CDR2 SVGAGI. The V and J ends lost 5 bases and 10 bases respectively, with 11 bases between them. CDR3 region: CASSTTQGKLFF. The DNA of the CDR3 is TGTGCCAGCAGTACCACCCAGGGAAAACTGTTTTTT.

The gene calls are TRBV19 and TRBJ1-3; TRBD1 aligns across 8 bases. After removal of 6 bases from V and 2 bases from J, the junction contained 9 bases not matched to a gene. From germline, CDR1 is LNHDA and CDR2 SQIVND (reference sequence). This CDR3 is 16 amino acids long. This CDR3 is CASSPLKDRAGNTIYF. CDR3 DNA sequence: TGTGCCAGTAGCCCGCTTAAGGACAGGGCTGGAAACACCATATATTTT.

The chain carries TRBV5-6 and TRBJ1-2; the match to TRBD1 covers 9 bases. This CDR3 has 15 residues. The V gene's germline CDR1 is SGHDT and CDR2 YYEEEE. V shed 0 bases and J 5 bases; nucleotides not matched to a gene: 5. The CDR3 DNA reads TGTGCCAGCAGCTTGGGGGGACAGGGAGGATATGGCTACACCTTC. The encoded protein is CASSLGGQGGYGYTF.

The gene calls are TRBV2 and TRBJ2-3, with 9 bases matching TRBD2. Germline values: CDR1 SNHLY, CDR2 FYNNEI. The CDR3 consists of 15 residues. J was trimmed by 5 bases and V by 6 bases; bases with no gene match: 9. CDR3 coding DNA: TGTGCCAGCAGCGGGCGGGAGGGCCTAGGAGATACGCAGTATTTT. Residues: CASSGREGLGDTQYF.

This rearrangement joins TRBV19 to TRBJ2-7; 8 bases fit TRBD1. CDR1 is LNHDA and CDR2 is SQIVND in the germline V gene (reference sequence). V shed 6 bases, J shed 1 base, and the junction held 5 bases outside the gene matches. The CDR3 runs to 14 residues. CDR3 sequence: CASRSGQESYEQYF. CDR3 nucleotides: TGTGCCAGTAGATCGGGACAGGAATCCTACGAGCAGTACTTC.

The chain employs TRBV4-1 and TRBJ2-7; tentatively, D is TRBD1 (5 bases). Between the trimmed V and J ends, which lost 0 bases and 2 bases, there was a span of 11 bases. CDR1 MGHRA and CDR2 YSYEKL come from the germline V gene. This CDR3 spans 15 amino acids. The DNA for the CDR3 is TGCGCCAGCAGCCAAGAAAGGGGCAGGGCCTACGAGCAGTACTTC. It specifies CASSQERGRAYEQYF.